This TCR beta chain was observed in a study of blood T cell repertoires in COVID-19. Study-wide context: The study drew acute and convalescent COVID-19 samples from the United States, Italy and Spain. Nucleic acid was either cDNA or gDNA, and it came from T cells, B-cell-depleted T cells, or PBMCs.

Original processing methods: Quantification of nucleated cells was approximated via reference gene primer amplification. Here immunoSEQ multiplex PCR was the method, and the copy in TCRdb shows in-frame clones only, minus some. The V and J calls and clone size were taken over from that table, and D and trimming were inferred from the DNA. Here the sample spans under 300,000 clones, roughly 80% being singletons. It was during active infection that Seattle patients were enrolled and then longitudinally followed. The TCR was taken from a human donor with COVID-19, enrolled during active disease. The donor label of this sample is uncertain. The material sequenced was peripheral blood.

The CDR3 DNA reads as TGTGCCAGCAGTCGGTCGCTGATGAACACTGAAGCTTTCTTT. This codes for CASSRSLMNTEAFF. V gene TRBV6-5 combines with J gene TRBJ1-1; D ambiguous. CDR3 size: 14 residues. Trimming removed 5 bases from V and 0 bases from J, with 10 bases in between. CDR1 is MNHEY and CDR2 is SVGAGI in the germline V gene.